The 7 T cell receptor beta chains below come from one sample, sequenced in a study of T cells after yellow fever vaccination. TCRdb reprocessed the 5' RACE reads with MiXCR, giving one entry per CDR3 protein. The repertoire includes about 350,000 distinct CDR3 sequences, less than 9.5% of them detected once, and roughly 18% sits in the top ten. The sequences come from PBMCs, collected roughly 46 days after the first yellow fever vaccination. Receptor source: a man between 18 and 29 years old who received the YFV17D yellow fever vaccine.

This clonotype showed up many times. The chain has TRBV18 and TRBJ2-7, with 13 bases that match TRBD2. V lost 3 bases and J lost 8; bases outside the gene matches: 4. The CDR3 consists of 14 residues. Germline V gene data show CDR1 as KGHSH and CDR2 as LQKENI. The DNA of the CDR3 is TGTGCCAGCTCACCTGAGACTAGCGGGGGGAAGCAGTACTTC. Encoded protein: CASSPETSGGKQYF.

This clonotype was observed at least ten times. V is TRBV4-1 and J is TRBJ1-1; the match to TRBD1 covers 8 bases. Trimming took 1 base from V and 0 from J; bases not matched to a gene: 4. Germline V lookup: CDR1 MGHRA, CDR2 YSYEKL. The CDR3 runs to 16 residues. The CDR3 nucleotides read TGCGCCAGCAGCCAAGCGGACAGGGTTATGAACACTGAAGCTTTCTTT. As protein: CASSQADRVMNTEAFF.

This clonotype turned up a few times. This sequence joins TRBV5-1 and TRBJ2-7; D is uncertain. This CDR3 is built from 13 residues. Per the germline V gene, CDR1 is SGHRS and CDR2 is YFSETQ. Between the trimmed V and J ends, which lost 3 bases and 2 bases, there was a span of 9 bases. The CDR3 nucleotides are TGCGCCAGCAGCTGGGAATCTCCCTACGAGCAGTACTTC. This codes for CASSWESPYEQYF.

This clonotype was seen a few times. This chain links TRBV6-5 with TRBJ1-1; D gene ambiguous. Germline loops: CDR1 MNHEY, CDR2 SVGAGI. V lost 2 bases and J lost 0, with 10 bases in between. The length of the CDR3 is 15 residues. The CDR3 protein is CASSYHSSMNTEAFF. The DNA for the CDR3 is TGTGCCAGCAGTTACCACAGTTCCATGAACACTGAAGCTTTCTTT.

The chain has TRBV20-1 and TRBJ2-3; 9 nucleotides align to TRBD1. Germline CDR1 reads DFQATT; CDR2 reads SNEGSKA (reference sequence). The CDR3 has 15 residues. V shed 5 bases, J shed 2 bases, and the junction held 8 bases outside the gene matches. The CDR3 spells CSASWTGATTDTQYF. The CDR3 coding sequence is TGCAGTGCTTCATGGACAGGGGCTACCACAGATACGCAGTATTTT.

This clonotype was observed a handful of times. The CDR3 region has the DNA TGTGCCAGCAGGCGGGCCGCTGGAAACACCATATATTTT. Protein sequence: CASRRAAGNTIYF. The chain is built from TRBV6-2 or TRBV6-3 and TRBJ1-3; D gene uncertain. The V end was cut by 6 bases, the J end by 2 bases, with 8 bases between. CDR1 MNHEY and CDR2 SVGEGT come from the germline V gene. CDR3 size: 13 residues.

J is TRBJ1-2 and V is TRBV7-8, with D tentatively TRBD1 (6 bases). V was cut by 4 bases and J by 2 bases, with 11 bases left in between. CDR3 size: 14 residues. Germline CDR1 is SGHVS and CDR2 is FQNEAQ. CDR3 DNA sequence: TGTGCCAGCAGCTCCGACAGGCTGAACTATGGCTACACCTTC. As protein: CASSSDRLNYGYTF.